Listed below are T cell receptor beta chains from one sample, sequenced in a study of T cells after yellow fever vaccination. TCRdb reprocessed the 5' RACE reads with MiXCR, giving one entry per CDR3 protein. The data contain about 300,000 distinct CDR3 sequences, roughly 6.8% of them seen just once; the ten biggest clones take up 15% to 20%. The sequenced sample was PBMCs, obtained about 41 days after the first yellow fever vaccination. These receptors were obtained from a man between 18 and 29 years old who received the YFV17D yellow fever vaccine. The CDR3 runs from the conserved cysteine through the conserved F or W. D genes are given only for firm matches. Some rows mark clone size as missing; the rest say once, few, many or name a class of expanded clone.

TRBJ2-7	many	-	14	TRBV7-2	CASSNNGVGYEQYF	TGTGCCAGCAGCAACAATGGGGTCGGCTACGAGCAGTACTTC
TRBJ1-5	few	-	14	TRBV3-1	CASSQDREGGPQHF	TGTGCCAGCAGCCAAGATAGGGAGGGTGGGCCCCAGCATTTT
TRBJ2-2	few	TRBD2	16	TRBV19	CASTRGLAGDPGELFF	TGTGCCAGTACCAGGGGACTAGCGGGGGATCCCGGGGAGCTGTTTTTT
TRBJ1-5	few	-	14	TRBV20-1	CSASSGTQNQPQHF	TGCAGTGCTAGCTCCGGGACTCAGAATCAGCCCCAGCATTTT
TRBJ1-6	-	-	15	TRBV12-3/TRBV12-4	CASSLDSYTNSPLHF	TGTGCCAGCAGTTTAGACAGCTATACAAATTCACCCCTCCACTTT
TRBJ2-5	many	-	15	TRBV14	CASSQEAVTQETQYF	TGTGCCAGCAGCCAAGAAGCGGTGACTCAAGAGACCCAGTACTTC
TRBJ2-1	-	TRBD1	15	TRBV5-1	CASSLAGQGNNEQFF	TGCGCCAGCAGCTTGGCGGGACAGGGGAATAATGAGCAGTTCTTC
TRBJ2-2	few	-	14	TRBV28	CASALVQGFGELFF	TGTGCCAGCGCCTTGGTACAGGGCTTCGGGGAGCTGTTTTTT
TRBJ2-7	-	-	16	TRBV21-1	CASSSAVLDRAYEQYF	TGTGCCAGCAGCAGTGCAGTGTTGGACAGAGCCTACGAGCAGTACTTC
TRBJ1-1	-	-	12	TRBV24-1	CATRGENTEAFF	TGTGCCACCAGGGGGGAGAACACTGAAGCTTTCTTT
TRBJ1-3	-	-	16	TRBV6-1	CASSARDGSSGNTIYF	TGTGCCAGCAGTGCCCGCGACGGGAGCTCTGGAAACACCATATATTTT